This T cell receptor beta chain was sequenced in a study of blood T cells in healthy people across ages. Points from the study as a whole: Diversity estimates drawn from one million T cells were deemed underestimates. The study found more naive CD4+ cells and higher diversity in long-lived than aged donors.

A few counts support this clonotype. Antigen: not known. The CDR3 covers 14 residues. From germline, CDR1 is DFQATT and CDR2 SNEGSKA (reference sequence). V lost 0 bases to trimming and J lost 1 base, with 8 bases between them. The second PCR ran about 6 to 11 cycles with a sample-barcoded 5' primer and J-beta primers. TCRdb itself ran the 5' RACE reads through MiXCR, one entry per CDR3 protein. The table records around 800,000 distinct CDR3 sequences, around 24% of them present only once. The same data also went into a second study, on T cells of mothers and their children. This second report adds: Sample barcodes and 2-4 random nucleotides came from the second PCR's M1S primer. Sequencing returned over 9 million TCR beta CDR3 reads per mother and around 3 million per child.

Input material: blood. The TCR comes from a boy between 10 and 17 years old in good health. The chain carries TRBV20-1 and TRBJ2-3; D gene uncertain. CDR3 residues: CSARDNVGTDTQYF. The CDR3 DNA sequence: TGCAGTGCTAGAGATAATGTAGGCACAGATACGCAGTATTTT.